Sequencing of this TCR beta chain was carried out in a study of cytomegalovirus exposure and HLA in healthy donors. Regarding the study as a whole: TCR beta V- and J-gene trimming, according to a later analysis, was linked to a missense DCLRE1C variant. A classifier reportedly called cytomegalovirus status with high sensitivity and specificity. The listing of approximately 160 TCR beta chains classed them as cytomegalovirus-associated.

Every donor was a healthy person donating bone marrow. Comments on this clone: Its antigen is unknown.

CDR3 length: 16 residues. Germline CDR1 KGHSH, CDR2 LQKENI. Trimming stripped 0 bases from V and 1 base from J, with 12 bases between. Amplification used 60 Vbeta primers and 13 Jbeta primers. Only in-frame clones appear in the TCRdb table, and some are missing; sequencing was by immunoSEQ multiplex PCR. The table shows around 190,000 clones, with about 84% occurring only once. The receptor was isolated from a woman in her 30s in good health and CMV-seropositive. The rearrangement links TRBV18 to TRBJ1-1; D is perhaps TRBD1 (6 bases). Sequencing used PBMCs. CDR3 sequence reads: CASSPPMGAKNTEAFF. In DNA form, the CDR3 reads TGTGCCAGCTCACCACCGATGGGGGCGAAGAACACTGAAGCTTTCTTT.